A selection of T cell receptor beta chains follows, all from one sample in a study of T cells in Graves' hyperthyroidism and ophthalmopathy. TCRdb ran MiXCR on the multiplex PCR reads and lists one entry per CDR3 protein. The sample records approximately 400,000 distinct CDR3 sequences, approximately 19% being singletons. Source material: blood. Receptors were obtained from a woman between 18 and 29 years old with Graves' hyperthyroidism. CDR3s leave out the opening cysteine and the closing phenylalanine or tryptophan. Fields, in order: CDR3 length, J gene, V gene, CDR3 protein.

12 | TRBJ1-2 | TRBV6-8 | ASSCKQAWVGYT
11 | TRBJ2-5 | TRBV12-3/TRBV12-4 | ASSSTWGETQY
14 | TRBJ1-5 | TRBV11-2 | ASSLDSGAWGQPQH
12 | TRBJ2-4 | TRBV7-3 | ASSWGGGQGIKY
18 | TRBJ2-6 | TRBV6-2/TRBV6-3 | ASSYRYGGAFFSGANVLT
13 | TRBJ2-7 | TRBV6-5 | ASSSGTGSLDEQY
14 | TRBJ2-7 | TRBV15 | ATSRDRGGLFGEQY
12 | TRBJ2-7 | TRBV28 | ASSLRGELHEQY
17 | TRBJ1-2 | TRBV6-1 | ASSGGGLFDRRINYGYT
11 | TRBJ1-1 | TRBV20-1 | SAPKLSNTEAF
13 | TRBJ1-1 | TRBV11-2 | ASSRLAAPNTEAF
14 | TRBJ1-1 | TRBV12-5 | ASGLGQGDMNTDAF
11 | TRBJ2-7 | TRBV29-1 | SVGSGPTDEQY
12 | TRBJ2-7 | TRBV18 | ASTISSGAYEQY
12 | TRBJ2-3 | TRBV7-7 | ASSLGGQTDTQY
11 | TRBJ1-1 | TRBV12-3/TRBV12-4 | ASSFGVIAEAF
14 | TRBJ2-2 | TRBV11-2 | ASSPRTRANTGELF
13 | TRBJ2-2 | TRBV5-8 | ASNSAGVFTGELF
13 | TRBJ2-5 | TRBV11-1 | ASSFGQGTAETQY
9 | TRBJ1-1 | TRBV20-1 | SALGGTEAF
13 | TRBJ1-1 | TRBV6-1 | ASSDAASENTEAF
16 | TRBJ1-3 | TRBV2 | ASSEDLRGAQSGNTIY
11 | TRBJ1-2 | TRBV6-1 | ASREGQVYGYA
11 | TRBJ2-2 | TRBV30 | AWSYYNTGELF
10 | TRBJ1-1 | TRBV20-1 | SARWTATEAF
12 | TRBJ1-1 | TRBV5-1 | ASSLLAADTEAF
13 | TRBJ2-7 | TRBV30 | AWSVLGQEDYEQY
12 | TRBJ1-2 | TRBV6-1 | ASTQLGTDYGYT
10 | TRBJ1-2 | TRBV12-3/TRBV12-4 | ASSSPDGHYT
12 | TRBJ2-7 | TRBV30 | AWSSGTGAYEQY
10 | TRBJ2-5 | TRBV20-1 | SVAGGEKTQY
14 | TRBJ1-5 | TRBV27 | ASSYRWDSRDQPQH
15 | TRBJ2-2 | TRBV15 | ATSRDNGRGYTGELF
11 | TRBJ2-2 | TRBV6-1 | ASSEVSYGELF
14 | TRBJ1-3 | TRBV4-1 | ASSQRDGRSGNTIY
14 | TRBJ2-2 | TRBV6-2/TRBV6-3 | ASSYEVDPNTGELF
12 | TRBJ1-2 | TRBV27 | ASSLRPRLDGYT
11 | TRBJ1-1 | TRBV5-1 | ASSFSENTEAF
12 | TRBJ1-1 | TRBV6-1 | ASSEPQGETEAF
12 | TRBJ2-5 | TRBV19 | ASSIGAGRETQY
10 | TRBJ1-1 | TRBV12-3/TRBV12-4 | ASSFRRIEAF
11 | TRBJ1-1 | TRBV24-1 | ATRTGLNTEAF